This T cell receptor beta chain was obtained from a study of blood T cell repertoires in COVID-19. On the study more broadly: From the United States, Italy and Spain came samples of acute and convalescent COVID-19. From T cells, B-cell-depleted T cells, or PBMCs came the material, which was cDNA or gDNA.

Original handling: Nucleated cell number was recorded as an estimate derived from reference gene primer amplification. Clones were sequenced by immunoSEQ multiplex PCR, and TCRdb holds only the in-frame ones, with some missing. That table furnishes V, J and clone size, whereas the DNA furnished D and trimming. The repertoire holds 110,000 or so clones, with around 84% as singletons. The CDR3 loop spans 15 amino acids. The germline V gene encodes CDR1 SEHNR and CDR2 FQNEAQ (reference sequence). Trimming removed 1 base from V and 6 bases from J, with 13 bases in between. The TCR originated in a woman between 40 and 50 years old with acute or convalescent COVID-19. Sequenced: peripheral blood. V and J are TRBV7-9 and TRBJ1-5; perhaps TRBD1 as D (6 bases). The CDR3 DNA reads TGTGCCAGCAGCTTAGGGCCAGGGGCTAGTCAGCCCCAGCATTTT. Translated: CASSLGPGASQPQHF.